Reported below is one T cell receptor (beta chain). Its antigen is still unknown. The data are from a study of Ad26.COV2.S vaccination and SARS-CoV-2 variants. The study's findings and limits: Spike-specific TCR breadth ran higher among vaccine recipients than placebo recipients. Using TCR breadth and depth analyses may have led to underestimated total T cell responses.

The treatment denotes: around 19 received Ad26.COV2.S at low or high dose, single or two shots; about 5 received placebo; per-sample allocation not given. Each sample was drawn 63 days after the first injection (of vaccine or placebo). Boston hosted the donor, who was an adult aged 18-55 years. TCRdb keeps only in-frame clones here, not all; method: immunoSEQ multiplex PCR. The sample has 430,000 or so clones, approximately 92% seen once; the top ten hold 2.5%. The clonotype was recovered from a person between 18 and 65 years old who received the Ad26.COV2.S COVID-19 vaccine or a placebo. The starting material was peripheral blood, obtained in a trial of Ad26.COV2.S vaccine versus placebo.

The CDR3 protein is CATSGWRDTEAFF. In DNA form, the CDR3 reads TGTGCCACCAGTGGATGGAGAGACACTGAAGCTTTCTTT. J is TRBJ1-1 and V is TRBV24-1; D not resolved. CDR3 length: 13 residues. V was shortened by 5 bases and J by 3 bases, with 9 bases between the two germline ends. The germline CDR1 and CDR2 sequences are KGHDR and SFDVKD.